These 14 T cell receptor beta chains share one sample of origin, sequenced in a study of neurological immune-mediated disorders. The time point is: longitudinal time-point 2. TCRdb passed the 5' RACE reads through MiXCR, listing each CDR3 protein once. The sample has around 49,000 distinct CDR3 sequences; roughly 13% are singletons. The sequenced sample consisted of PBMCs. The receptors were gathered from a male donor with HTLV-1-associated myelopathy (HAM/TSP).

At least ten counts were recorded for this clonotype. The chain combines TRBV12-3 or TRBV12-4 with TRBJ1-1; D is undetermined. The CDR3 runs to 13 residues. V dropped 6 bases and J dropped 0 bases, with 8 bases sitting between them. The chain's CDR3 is CASRMDLNTEAFF. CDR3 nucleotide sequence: TGTGCCAGCAGGATGGATTTGAACACTGAAGCTTTCTTT.

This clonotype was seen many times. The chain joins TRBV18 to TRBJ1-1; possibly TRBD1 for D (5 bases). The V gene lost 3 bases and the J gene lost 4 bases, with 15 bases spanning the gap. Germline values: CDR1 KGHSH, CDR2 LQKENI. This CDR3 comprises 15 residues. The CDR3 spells CASSPKGLWATEAFF. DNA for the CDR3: TGTGCCAGCTCACCGAAGGGGTTGTGGGCCACTGAAGCTTTCTTT.

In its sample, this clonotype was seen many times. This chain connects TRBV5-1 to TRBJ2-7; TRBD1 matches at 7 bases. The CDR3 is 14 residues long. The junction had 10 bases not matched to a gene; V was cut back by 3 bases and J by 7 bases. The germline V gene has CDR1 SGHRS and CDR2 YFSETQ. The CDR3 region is CASSSKGQDDEQYF. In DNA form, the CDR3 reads TGCGCCAGCAGCTCGAAAGGACAGGATGATGAGCAGTACTTC.

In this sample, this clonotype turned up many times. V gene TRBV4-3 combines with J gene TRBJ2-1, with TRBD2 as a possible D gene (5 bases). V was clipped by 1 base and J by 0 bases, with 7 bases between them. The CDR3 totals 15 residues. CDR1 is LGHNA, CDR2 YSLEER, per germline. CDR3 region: CASSQGGHSYNEQFF. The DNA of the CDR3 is TGCGCCAGCAGCCAAGGAGGGCACTCCTACAATGAGCAGTTCTTC.

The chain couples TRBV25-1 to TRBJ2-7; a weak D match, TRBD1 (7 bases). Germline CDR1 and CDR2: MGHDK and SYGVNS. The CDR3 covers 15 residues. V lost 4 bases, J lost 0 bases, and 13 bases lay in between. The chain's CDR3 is CASSGGTVLSYEQYF. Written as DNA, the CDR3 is TGTGCCAGCAGTGGCGGGACAGTCCTCTCCTACGAGCAGTACTTC.

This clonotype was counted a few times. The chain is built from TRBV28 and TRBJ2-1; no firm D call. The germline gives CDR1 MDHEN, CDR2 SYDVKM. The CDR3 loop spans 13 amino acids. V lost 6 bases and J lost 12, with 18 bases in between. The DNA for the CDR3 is TGTGCCAGCAGGGATACGGTGGGGTGGTTGCAGTTCTTC. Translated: CASRDTVGWLQFF.

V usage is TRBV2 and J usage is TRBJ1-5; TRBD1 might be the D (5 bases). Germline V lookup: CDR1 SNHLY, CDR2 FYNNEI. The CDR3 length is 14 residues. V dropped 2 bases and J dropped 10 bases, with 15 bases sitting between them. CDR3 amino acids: CASSEQGRLEPQHF. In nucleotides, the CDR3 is TGTGCCAGCAGTGAACAGGGCAGGTTAGAACCCCAGCATTTT.

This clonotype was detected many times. The CDR3 DNA reads as TGCGCCAGCAGTGAACAGGGGGCCGGGGAGCTGTTTTTT. This sequence encodes CASSEQGAGELFF. This chain connects TRBV10-2 to TRBJ2-2, with TRBD1 matching 8 bases. V was clipped by 3 bases and J by 6 bases; unmatched bases: 0. Germline V lookup: CDR1 WSHSY, CDR2 SAAADI. The CDR3 is 13 residues long.

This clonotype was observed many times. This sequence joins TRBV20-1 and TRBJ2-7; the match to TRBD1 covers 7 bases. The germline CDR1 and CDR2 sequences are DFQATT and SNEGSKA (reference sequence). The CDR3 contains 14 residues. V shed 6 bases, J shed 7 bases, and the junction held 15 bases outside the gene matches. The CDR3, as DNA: TGCAGTGCCCCCAGAGTACAGGGGACGTGGGAGCAGTACTTC. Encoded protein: CSAPRVQGTWEQYF.

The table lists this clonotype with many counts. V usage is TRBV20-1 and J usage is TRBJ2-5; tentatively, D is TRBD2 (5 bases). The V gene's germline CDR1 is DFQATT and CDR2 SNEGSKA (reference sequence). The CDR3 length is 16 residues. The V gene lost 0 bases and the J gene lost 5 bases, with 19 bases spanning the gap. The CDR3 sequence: CSARDFAGEVLETQYF. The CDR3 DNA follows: TGCAGTGCTAGAGATTTTGCCGGGGAAGTCCTCGAGACCCAGTACTTC.

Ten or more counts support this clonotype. The CDR3 protein is CSVVGEDTEAFF. CDR3 DNA: TGCAGCGTTGTAGGGGAGGACACTGAAGCTTTCTTT. This chain connects TRBV29-1 to TRBJ1-1; maybe TRBD1 (5 bases). Per germline, CDR1 SQVTM and CDR2 ANQGSEA. Trimming stripped 4 bases from V and 3 bases from J, with 9 bases between. CDR3 size: 12 residues.

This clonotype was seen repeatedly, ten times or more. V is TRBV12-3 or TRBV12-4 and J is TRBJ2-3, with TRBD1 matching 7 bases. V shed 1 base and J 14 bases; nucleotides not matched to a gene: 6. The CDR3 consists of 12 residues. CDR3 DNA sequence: TGTGCCAGCAGTTTAGAATCCCAGGGGGTGTATTTT. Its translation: CASSLESQGVYF.

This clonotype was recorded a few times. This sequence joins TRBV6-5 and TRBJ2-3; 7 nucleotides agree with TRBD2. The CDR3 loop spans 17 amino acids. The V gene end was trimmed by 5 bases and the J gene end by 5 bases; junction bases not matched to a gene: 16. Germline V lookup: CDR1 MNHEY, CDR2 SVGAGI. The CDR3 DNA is TGTGCCAGCAGTGCCTATAGCGGGTCCCGGGCAGGAGATACGCAGTATTTT. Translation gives CASSAYSGSRAGDTQYF.

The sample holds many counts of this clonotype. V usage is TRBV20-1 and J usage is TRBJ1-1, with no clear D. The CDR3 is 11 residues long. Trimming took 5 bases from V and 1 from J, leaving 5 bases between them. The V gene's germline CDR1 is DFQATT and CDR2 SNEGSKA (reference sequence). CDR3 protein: CSAWGNTEAFF. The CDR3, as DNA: TGCAGTGCTTGGGGGAACACTGAAGCTTTCTTT.